This T cell receptor beta chain emerged from a study of vaccination effects on CD4 cells after COVID-19. This clone was seen only a few times. The antigen is undetermined. Isolation of CD4+ T cells took place after more than 9 days of culture. This person's SARS-CoV-2 infection, confirmed by PCR, occurred between March and December 2020. Half-medium changes using IL-2 medium occurred on days 3 and 7. The method was immunoSEQ multiplex PCR; TCRdb's version includes in-frame clones alone and lacks a portion of them. This sample has some 49,000 clones, with approximately 74% found just once. V shed 0 bases and J shed 8 bases, with 8 bases lying between them. This CDR3 has 13 residues. Germline V CDR1 and CDR2: KGHSH, LQKENI.

This TCR was sampled from a human donor who had a prior SARS-CoV-2 infection. The sequencing used CD4+ T cells from PBMCs cultured without peptide, collected before COVID-19 vaccination. The genes are TRBV18 and TRBJ2-1; D might be TRBD2 (5 bases). The CDR3, as DNA: TGTGCCAGCTCACCACCGGTCGGGGATGAGCAGTTCTTC. This codes for CASSPPVGDEQFF.